This TCR beta chain was obtained from a study of T cells in Graves' hyperthyroidism and ophthalmopathy. Study background: Initial diagnosis, before any treatment, was when peripheral blood was collected. Study-level findings and limits: The model forecast ophthalmopathy, anticipating it by a median around 6.9 months before onset.

The CDR3 length is 14 residues. Germline CDR1 SGHDT, CDR2 YYEEEE. V dropped 4 bases and J dropped 11; count of bases not matched to a gene: 7. Reasons for excluding patients were uncontrolled infection, other autoimmune disease, pregnancy or lactation. The study based diagnoses on clinical symptoms, serum thyroxine and TRAb, thyroid ultrasound and orbital computed tomography. Template material for amplifying TCR beta CDR3 regions consisted of RNA transcripts. HTBI primers were used for first-round RT-PCR of the TCR CDR3. MiXCR was run by TCRdb on the multiplex PCR reads, yielding one entry per CDR3 protein. The sample yields under 800,000 distinct CDR3 sequences, around 13% seen once. On this clonotype itself: The antigen is unknown.

Sample: blood. The rearrangement links TRBV5-6 to TRBJ1-6; the match to TRBD1 covers 9 bases. This receptor was identified in a woman aged 18-29 years with Graves' hyperthyroidism. CDR3 protein: CASSRTGAVTPLHF. The CDR3 coding sequence is TGTGCCAGCAGCAGGACAGGGGCGGTAACACCCCTCCACTTT. Together with reference TRBV5-6 and TRBJ1-6, the CDR3 gives the full variable domain: DAGVTQSPTHLIKTRGQQVTLRCSPKSGHDTVSWYQQALGQGPQFIFQYYEEEERQRGNFPDRFSGHQFPNYSSELNVNALLLGDSALYLCASSRTGAVTPLHFGNGTRLTVT.